The 21 T cell receptor beta chains below all came from one sample that was sequenced in a study of blood T cell repertoires in COVID-19. The data were produced by immunoSEQ multiplex PCR, yet TCRdb's version contains in-frame clones alone and is incomplete. The sample lists some 230,000 clones, more than 65% seen once, with roughly 2.3% in the top ten. Sequencing was done on a sample of peripheral blood. Source of these receptors: a woman aged 55-69 years with acute or convalescent COVID-19.

This chain links TRBV2 with TRBJ1-2, with unresolved D. Trimming took off 0 bases at V and 8 bases at J, with 13 bases between the two ends. The CDR3 is 14 residues long. CDR1 SNHLY and CDR2 FYNNEI come from the germline V gene. CDR3: CASSEALWGDGYTF. CDR3 DNA: TGTGCCAGCAGTGAAGCGCTTTGGGGAGACGGCTACACCTTC.

This clone was detected only once. The chain uses TRBV7-2 and TRBJ2-7, with D possibly being TRBD2 (6 bases). In germline, CDR1 is SGHTA, CDR2 FQGNSA. The V end was cut by 0 bases, the J end by 0 bases, with 18 bases between. There are 18 residues in the CDR3. CDR3 loop: CASSLAPIGGEISYEQYF. The CDR3 DNA is TGTGCCAGCAGCTTAGCCCCCATCGGCGGGGAAATCTCCTACGAGCAGTACTTC.

The chain has TRBV5-1 and TRBJ1-1; D is unclear. With 3 bases removed from V and 0 bases from J, the gap between germline ends came to 12 bases. This CDR3 has 15 amino acids. CDR1 is SGHRS, CDR2 YFSETQ, per germline. CDR3 in amino acids: CASSSSVLMNTEAFF. In nucleotides, the CDR3 is TGCGCCAGCAGCTCTTCGGTCCTCATGAACACTGAAGCTTTCTTT.

This clone was counted between two and nine times. The chain has TRBV20-1 and TRBJ1-1, with 9 bases that match TRBD1. The germline V gene encodes CDR1 DFQATT and CDR2 SNEGSKA (reference sequence). V was pared by 4 bases and J by 9 bases, with 3 bases of the junction left unmatched. There are 11 residues in the CDR3. The CDR3 DNA is TGCAGTGCTAAACAGGGGGCGCAAGCTTTCTTT. It encodes CSAKQGAQAFF.

This clone was counted a few times. V usage is TRBV4-1 and J usage is TRBJ2-5, with 14 bases aligning to TRBD2. CDR3 length: 20 amino acids. Unmatched junction bases numbered 16, after V lost 2 bases and J lost 5 bases. In germline, CDR1 is MGHRA, CDR2 YSYEKL. CDR3 loop: CASSQLDLGTSGGSRETQYF. CDR3 coding DNA: TGCGCCAGCAGCCAACTCGATCTGGGGACTAGCGGGGGATCGAGGGAGACCCAGTACTTC.

The V call is TRBV6-5, the J call TRBJ1-1; 9 nucleotides line up with TRBD1. CDR1 and CDR2 (germline): MNHEY, SVGAGI. This CDR3 is 14 amino acids long. V was pared by 10 bases and J by 4 bases, with 10 bases of the junction left unmatched. In DNA form, the CDR3 reads TGTGCCACCTTAGGACAGGGGTGGAGCACTGAAGCTTTCTTT. Protein: CATLGQGWSTEAFF.

The V gene is TRBV6-2 or TRBV6-3, the J gene TRBJ1-1; tentatively, D is TRBD1 (5 bases). CDR1 and CDR2 from the germline V gene are MNHEY and SVGEGT. The V end was cut by 5 bases, the J end by 5 bases, with 9 bases between. This CDR3 is built from 12 residues. CDR3 amino acids: CASSRGGTEAFF. The CDR3 nucleotides read TGTGCCAGCAGTAGGGGAGGGACTGAAGCTTTCTTT.

The J gene is TRBJ1-6, the V gene TRBV3-1 (or the pseudogene TRBV3-2); a weak D match, TRBD1 (5 bases). Per the germline V gene, CDR1 is LGHDT and CDR2 is YNNKEL (reference sequence). The CDR3 has 13 residues. V dropped 3 bases and J dropped 8 bases, with 8 bases sitting between them. As DNA, the CDR3 is TGTGCCAGCAGCCAGGGACTTCATTCACCCCTCCACTTT. Its translation is CASSQGLHSPLHF.

V gene TRBV10-2 combines with J gene TRBJ2-2; TRBD1 matches at 9 bases. The trim removed 6 bases at V and 4 bases at J, leaving 6 bases unmatched. This CDR3 spans 15 amino acids. The germline gives CDR1 WSHSY, CDR2 SAAADI. CDR3 residues: CASRQGARGTGELFF. In DNA form, the CDR3 reads TGCGCCAGCAGACAGGGGGCGCGGGGCACCGGGGAGCTGTTTTTT.

The chain is built from TRBV7-9 and TRBJ2-7, with D perhaps matching TRBD1 (5 bases). CDR1 and CDR2 (germline): SEHNR, FQNEAQ (reference sequence). The V end lost 5 bases, the J end lost 0 bases, and 14 bases lay between the germline ends. This CDR3 contains 15 residues. CDR3 nucleotide sequence: TGTGCCAGCAGCCCGACAGCTCTTAGCTCCTACGAGCAGTACTTC. As protein: CASSPTALSSYEQYF. Filled out from reference TRBV7-9 and TRBJ2-7, the complete variable domain reads DTGVSQNPRHKITKRGQNVTFRCDPISEHNRLYWYRQTLGQGPEFLTYFQNEAQLEKSRLLSDRFSAERPKGSFSTLEIQRTEQGDSAMYLCASSPTALSSYEQYFGPGTRLTVT.

This clone was picked up a small number of times. The CDR3: CASSLDISGEQYF. The CDR3 bases are TGTGCCAGCAGCTTGGACATTTCGGGCGAGCAGTACTTC. The rearrangement uses TRBV11-3 and TRBJ2-7; D may be TRBD1 (5 bases). Germline V gene sequence: CDR1 SGHNT, CDR2 YENEEA. The CDR3 covers 13 residues. V was trimmed by 3 bases and J by 6 bases, leaving 12 bases between them.

J is TRBJ2-1 and V is TRBV5-1, with 10 nucleotides matching TRBD2. V shed 5 bases and J 4 bases; nucleotides not matched to a gene: 21. Germline lookup yields CDR1 SGHRS and CDR2 YFSETQ. The CDR3 contains 20 residues. CDR3: CASRGIAGGGGVRSYNEQFF. CDR3 nucleotide sequence: TGCGCCAGCAGAGGGATAGCGGGGGGCGGCGGAGTAAGGTCGTACAATGAGCAGTTCTTC.

The chain has TRBV30 and TRBJ1-6; tentatively, D is TRBD1 (5 bases). V was shortened by 2 bases and J by 1 base, with 12 bases between the two germline ends. Germline assignment: CDR1 GTSNPN and CDR2 SVGIG (reference sequence). The CDR3 has 16 amino acids. Written as DNA, the CDR3 is TGTGCCTGGAGTCCAGTAGGGGCGTCCTATAATTCACCCCTCCACTTT. This codes for CAWSPVGASYNSPLHF.

V is TRBV7-8 and J is TRBJ1-1; 9 positions match TRBD1. Germline CDR1 is SGHVS and CDR2 is FQNEAQ. Germline trimming cut 2 bases from V and 1 base from J; bases unmatched to any gene: 11. This CDR3 region has 18 residues. The CDR3 DNA follows: TGTGCCAGCAGCTTATTGAGGGGACAGGGTCGGGAGAACACTGAAGCTTTCTTT. Protein sequence: CASSLLRGQGRENTEAFF.

The chain carries TRBV30 and TRBJ1-1; D gene uncertain. The CDR3 is 11 residues long. Germline CDR1 reads GTSNPN; CDR2 reads SVGIG (reference sequence). Deletions cut 5 bases from V and 4 bases from J, with 8 bases between. The CDR3, as DNA: TGTGCCTGGCACGAGGTCACTGAAGCTTTCTTT. It encodes CAWHEVTEAFF.

This clone was observed a few times. This sequence joins TRBV3-1 (or the pseudogene TRBV3-2) and TRBJ1-6; D unclear. The CDR3 totals 14 residues. Germline assignment: CDR1 LGHDT and CDR2 YNNKEL (reference sequence). V was trimmed by 0 bases and J by 13 bases, leaving 13 bases between them. The CDR3 is CASSQDAQRLPLHF. Written as DNA, the CDR3 is TGTGCCAGCAGCCAAGACGCCCAGCGTCTTCCCCTCCACTTT.

The chain combines TRBV5-4 with TRBJ2-1; perhaps TRBD1 as D (6 bases). The CDR3 sequence is 13 residues long. Germline CDR1 is SGHNT and CDR2 is YYREEE (reference sequence). Trimming removed 5 bases at V and 6 bases at J, with 12 bases between. The DNA for the CDR3 is TGTGCCAGCAGGAGCAGGGGAAGCAATGAGCAGTTCTTC. Its protein product is CASRSRGSNEQFF.

The V and J genes are TRBV7-2 and TRBJ1-5; D possibly corresponds to TRBD1 (6 bases). The V end lost 1 base, the J end lost 7 bases, and 17 bases lay between the germline ends. CDR3 length: 16 residues. Germline V gene lookup returns CDR1 SGHTA and CDR2 FQGNSA. The CDR3 reads CASSLEGGGSNQPQHF. CDR3 DNA sequence: TGTGCCAGCAGCTTAGAAGGCGGGGGCTCAAACCAGCCCCAGCATTTT.

This chain uses TRBV30 with TRBJ1-2, with D perhaps TRBD1 (6 bases). Germline values: CDR1 GTSNPN, CDR2 SVGIG (reference sequence). V was shortened by 0 bases and J by 0 bases, with 14 bases between the two germline ends. The CDR3 is 16 residues long. The chain's CDR3 is CAWSVLRQATNYGYTF. The CDR3 DNA is TGTGCCTGGAGTGTACTTAGACAGGCAACTAACTATGGCTACACCTTC.

A word on this clone: One end of the junction is discordant with germline, which a read error may explain. The chain employs TRBV3-1 (or the pseudogene TRBV3-2) and TRBJ1-2; D remains ambiguous. The CDR3 has 14 residues. In germline, CDR1 is LGHDT, CDR2 YNNKEL (reference sequence). CDR3 loop: CASSQEHGSASEFF. The CDR3 coding sequence is TGTGCCAGCAGCCAAGAGCACGGGTCGGCTTCAGAGTTCTTC.

The chain joins TRBV6-5 to TRBJ1-2; D is ambiguous. Germline V lookup: CDR1 MNHEY, CDR2 SVGAGI. CDR3 length equals 14 residues. V was cut by 4 bases and J by 0 bases, with 9 bases left in between. DNA of the CDR3: TGTGCCAGCAGTTCGAGGGCCCCTAACTATGGCTACACCTTC. This translates into CASSSRAPNYGYTF.